Described below is a single TCR beta chain sequence and its context. The sample comes from a study of blood T cell repertoires in COVID-19. The wider study: Researchers got acute and convalescent COVID-19 samples from the United States, Italy and Spain. T cells, B-cell-depleted T cells, or PBMCs supplied cDNA or gDNA.

Recruited during active infection, patients (from Seattle) were subsequently followed longitudinally. Per the original methods: How many nucleated cells were present was estimated from reference gene primer amplification. The protocol was immunoSEQ multiplex PCR, while the TCRdb copy is restricted to in-frame clones and leaves out a portion. V and J calls and clone size follow that table, whereas D and trimming were derived from the DNA. The sample has roughly 320,000 clones, over 85% seen once; the top ten hold around 1.9%. This CDR3 comprises 14 residues. Germline V gene data show CDR1 as LNHDA and CDR2 as SQIVND (reference sequence). Trimming cost V 7 bases and J 5 bases, with 17 bases left between them.

The origin of this receptor is a woman in her twenties or thirties with COVID-19, enrolled during active disease. The sequenced sample was peripheral blood. V is TRBV19 and J is TRBJ1-2; D gene uncertain. CDR3 sequence (DNA): TGTGCCAGTACCCCGTCCGTCCCCTCTTATGGCTACACCTTC. Translated, it gives CASTPSVPSYGYTF.